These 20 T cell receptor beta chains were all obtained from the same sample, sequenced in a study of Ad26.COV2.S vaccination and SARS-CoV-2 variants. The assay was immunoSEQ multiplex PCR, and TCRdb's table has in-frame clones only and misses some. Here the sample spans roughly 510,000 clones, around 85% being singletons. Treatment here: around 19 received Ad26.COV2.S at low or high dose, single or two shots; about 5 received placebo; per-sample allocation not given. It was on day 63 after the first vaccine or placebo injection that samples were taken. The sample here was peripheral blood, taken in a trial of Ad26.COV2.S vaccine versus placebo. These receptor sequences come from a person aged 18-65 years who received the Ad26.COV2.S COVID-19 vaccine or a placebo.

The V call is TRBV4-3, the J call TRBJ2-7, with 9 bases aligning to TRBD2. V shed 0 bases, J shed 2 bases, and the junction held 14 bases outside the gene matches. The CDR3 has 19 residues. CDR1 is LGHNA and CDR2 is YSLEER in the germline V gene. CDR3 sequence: CASSQEATGGRGVAYEQYF. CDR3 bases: TGCGCCAGCAGCCAAGAGGCGACTGGCGGGAGGGGCGTTGCCTACGAGCAGTACTTC.

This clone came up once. CDR3 sequence: CSAFWGAHTDTQYF. Here the CDR3 DNA reads TGCAGCGCCTTTTGGGGGGCGCACACAGATACGCAGTATTTT. The chain combines TRBV29-1 with TRBJ2-3, with D perhaps TRBD1 or TRBD2 (6 bases each). With 7 bases removed from V and 2 bases from J, the gap between germline ends came to 16 bases. This CDR3 contains 14 residues. The germline V gene encodes CDR1 SQVTM and CDR2 ANQGSEA.

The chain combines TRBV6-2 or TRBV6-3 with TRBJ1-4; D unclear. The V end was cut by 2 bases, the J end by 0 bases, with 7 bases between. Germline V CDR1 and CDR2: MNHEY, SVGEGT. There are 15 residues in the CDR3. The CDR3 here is CASSYEGTTNEKLFF. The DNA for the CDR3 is TGTGCCAGCAGTTACGAGGGAACAACTAATGAAAAACTGTTTTTT.

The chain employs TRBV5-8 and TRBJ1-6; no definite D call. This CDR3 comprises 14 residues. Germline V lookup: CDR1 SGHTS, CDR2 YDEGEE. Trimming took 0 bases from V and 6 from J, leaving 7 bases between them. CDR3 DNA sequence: TGTGCCAGCAGCTTGGGCCAGCTTAATTCACCCCTCCACTTT. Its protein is CASSLGQLNSPLHF.

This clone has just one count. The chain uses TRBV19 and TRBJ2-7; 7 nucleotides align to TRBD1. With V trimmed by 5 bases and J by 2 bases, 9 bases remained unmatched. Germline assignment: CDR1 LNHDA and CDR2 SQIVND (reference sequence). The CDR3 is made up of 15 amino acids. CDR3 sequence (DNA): TGTGCCAGTAGTGGCAGAAGGGACAGCCCCTACGAGCAGTACTTC. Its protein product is CASSGRRDSPYEQYF.

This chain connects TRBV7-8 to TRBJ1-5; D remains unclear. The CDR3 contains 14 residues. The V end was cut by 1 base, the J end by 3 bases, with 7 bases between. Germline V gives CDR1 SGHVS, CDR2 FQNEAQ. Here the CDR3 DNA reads TGTGCCAGCAGCTTAGAGGTGGCCAATCAGCCCCAGCATTTT. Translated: CASSLEVANQPQHF.

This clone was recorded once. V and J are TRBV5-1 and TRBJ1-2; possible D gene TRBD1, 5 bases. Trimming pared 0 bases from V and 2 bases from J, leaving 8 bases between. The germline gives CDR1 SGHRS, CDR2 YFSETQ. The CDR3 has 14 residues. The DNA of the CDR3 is TGCGCCAGCAGCTTGGTGGACACGAACTATGGCTACACCTTC. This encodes CASSLVDTNYGYTF.

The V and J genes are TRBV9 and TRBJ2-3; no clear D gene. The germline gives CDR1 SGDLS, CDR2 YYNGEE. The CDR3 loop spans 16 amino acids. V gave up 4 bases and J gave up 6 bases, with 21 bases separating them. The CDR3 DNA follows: TGTGCCAGCAGCCCTGGTGGGTCTGGTTCTCGGGATACGCAGTATTTT. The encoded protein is CASSPGGSGSRDTQYF.

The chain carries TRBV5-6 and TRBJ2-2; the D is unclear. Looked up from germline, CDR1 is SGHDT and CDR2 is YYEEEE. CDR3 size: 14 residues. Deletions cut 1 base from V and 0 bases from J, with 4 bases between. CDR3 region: CASSLIANTGELFF. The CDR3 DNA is TGTGCCAGCAGCTTGATTGCGAACACCGGGGAGCTGTTTTTT.

The DNA of the CDR3 is TGCGCCAGCAGCTTGTATCGGGGATCCGATACGCAGTATTTT. Residues: CASSLYRGSDTQYF. The chain links TRBV5-1 to TRBJ2-3, with D possibly being TRBD2 (5 bases). This CDR3 contains 14 residues. Germline CDR1 and CDR2: SGHRS and YFSETQ. V lost 1 base, J lost 6 bases, and 12 bases lay in between.

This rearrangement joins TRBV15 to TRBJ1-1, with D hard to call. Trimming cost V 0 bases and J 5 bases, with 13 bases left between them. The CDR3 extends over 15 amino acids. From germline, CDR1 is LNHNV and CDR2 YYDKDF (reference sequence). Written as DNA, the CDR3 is TGTGCCACCAGCAGAGATTTGGCGGGTGGAACTGAAGCTTTCTTT. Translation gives CATSRDLAGGTEAFF. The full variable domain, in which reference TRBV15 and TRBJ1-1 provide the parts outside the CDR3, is DAMVIQNPRYQVTQFGKPVTLSCSQTLNHNVMYWYQQKSSQAPKLLFHYYDKDFNNEADTPDNFQSRRPNTSFCFLDIRSPGLGDTAMYLCATSRDLAGGTEAFFGQGTRLTVV.

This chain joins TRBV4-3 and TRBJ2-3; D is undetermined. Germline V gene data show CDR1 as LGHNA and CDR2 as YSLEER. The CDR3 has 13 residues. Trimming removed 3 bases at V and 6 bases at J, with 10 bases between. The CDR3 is CASSQEWTDTQYF. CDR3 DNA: TGCGCCAGCAGCCAGGAGTGGACGGATACGCAGTATTTT.

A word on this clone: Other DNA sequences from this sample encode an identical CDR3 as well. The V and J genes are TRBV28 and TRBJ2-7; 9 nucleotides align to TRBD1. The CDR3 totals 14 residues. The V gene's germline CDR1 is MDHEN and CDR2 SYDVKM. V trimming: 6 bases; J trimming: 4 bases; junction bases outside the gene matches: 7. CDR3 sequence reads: CASRPTGQGYEQYF. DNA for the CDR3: TGTGCCAGCAGGCCTACGGGACAGGGATACGAGCAGTACTTC.

CDR3 nucleotide sequence: TGTGCCAGCAGTGACCGCAGGGGGCTAGGCGAGCAGTACTTC. Amino acid sequence: CASSDRRGLGEQYF. The J gene is TRBJ2-7, the V gene TRBV2; 8 positions match TRBD1. Germline values: CDR1 SNHLY, CDR2 FYNNEI. Trimming took 3 bases from V and 6 from J; bases not matched to a gene: 7. This CDR3 is 14 amino acids long.

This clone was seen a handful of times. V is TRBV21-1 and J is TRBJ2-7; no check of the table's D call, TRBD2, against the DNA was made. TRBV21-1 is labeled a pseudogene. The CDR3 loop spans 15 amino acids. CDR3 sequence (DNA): TGTGCCAGCAGCTCCCAACGGGGACTAGCCTACGAGCAGTACTTC. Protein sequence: CASSSQRGLAYEQYF.

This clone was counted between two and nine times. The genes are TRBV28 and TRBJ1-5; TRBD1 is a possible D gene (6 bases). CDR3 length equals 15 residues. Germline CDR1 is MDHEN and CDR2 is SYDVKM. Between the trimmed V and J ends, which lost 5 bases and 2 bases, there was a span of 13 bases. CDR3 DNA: TGTGCCAGCAGTCCGAGGGAGGGGGGCAATCAGCCCCAGCATTTT. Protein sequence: CASSPREGGNQPQHF.

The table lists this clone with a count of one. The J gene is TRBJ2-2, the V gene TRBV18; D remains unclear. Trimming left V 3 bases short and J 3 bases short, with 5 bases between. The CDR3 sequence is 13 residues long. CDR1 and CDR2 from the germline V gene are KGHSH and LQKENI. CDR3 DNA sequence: TGTGCCAGCTCACCTAAAGACACCGGGGAGCTGTTTTTT. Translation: CASSPKDTGELFF. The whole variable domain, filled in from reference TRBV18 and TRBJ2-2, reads NAGVMQNPRHLVRRRGQEARLRCSPMKGHSHVYWYRQLPEEGLKFMVYLQKENIIDESGMPKERFSAEFPKEGPSILRIQQVVRGDSAAYFCASSPKDTGELFFGEGSRLTVL.

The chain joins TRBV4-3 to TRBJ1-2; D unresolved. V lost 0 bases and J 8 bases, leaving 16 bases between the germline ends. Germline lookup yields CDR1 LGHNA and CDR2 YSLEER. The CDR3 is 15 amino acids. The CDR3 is CASSQDMGIAYGYTF. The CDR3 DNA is TGCGCCAGCAGCCAAGACATGGGCATTGCGTACGGCTACACCTTC.

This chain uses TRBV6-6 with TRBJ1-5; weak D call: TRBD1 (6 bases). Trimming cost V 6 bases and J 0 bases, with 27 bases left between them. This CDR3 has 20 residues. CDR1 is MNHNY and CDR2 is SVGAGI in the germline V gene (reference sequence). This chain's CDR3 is CASSPPSRGHQRFSNQPQHF. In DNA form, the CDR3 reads TGTGCCAGCAGCCCCCCGTCCCGGGGACACCAGAGATTTAGCAATCAGCCCCAGCATTTT.

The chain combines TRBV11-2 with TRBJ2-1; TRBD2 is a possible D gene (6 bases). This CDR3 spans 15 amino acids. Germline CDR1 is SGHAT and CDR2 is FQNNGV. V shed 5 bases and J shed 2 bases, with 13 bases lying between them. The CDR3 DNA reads TGTGCCAGCAGCCCCCAGGCGGGAACCTACAATGAGCAGTTCTTC. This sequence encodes CASSPQAGTYNEQFF.